This TCR beta chain was obtained from a study of blood T cell repertoires in COVID-19. Study-wide background: T cells, B-cell-depleted T cells, or PBMCs provided the cDNA or gDNA that served as material.

This clone was observed a few times. Trimming cost V 3 bases and J 4 bases; bases outside gene matches: 10. Germline loops: CDR1 LGHNA, CDR2 YNFKEQ. There are 17 residues in the CDR3. In the study's own analysis: For nucleated cells, counts were estimated from reference gene primer amplification. The method was immunoSEQ multiplex PCR; TCRdb's version includes in-frame clones alone and lacks a portion of them. V and J calls and clone size follow that table, whereas D and trimming were derived from the DNA. The table lists under 300,000 clones, around 82% of them singletons. J is TRBJ2-2 and V is TRBV4-2, with 8 bases that match TRBD2. The receptor comes from an elderly man with acute or convalescent COVID-19. Material for sequencing was peripheral blood. The CDR3 DNA follows: TGTGCCAGCAGCCACCCGGGAGGGGGGCGGGGCACCGGGGAGCTGTTTTTT. Its protein product is CASSHPGGGRGTGELFF.